The next 26 T cell receptor beta chains were all read from a single sample in a study of blood T cell repertoires in COVID-19. Profiled with immunoSEQ multiplex PCR; TCRdb holds only in-frame clones, not every one. The table has 100,000 to 120,000 clones, approximately 90% seen once; the top ten hold more than 4.5%. The sequencing input was peripheral blood. These receptors were obtained from a human donor in a cohort sampled during active COVID-19.

V gene TRBV5-8 combines with J gene TRBJ2-1; 10 bases agree with TRBD1. V lost 4 bases to trimming and J lost 5 bases; unmatched junction nucleotides: 6. The germline gives CDR1 SGHTS, CDR2 YDEGEE. The CDR3 has 15 residues. The CDR3 sequence is CASSHRQGADNEQFF. The CDR3 region has the DNA TGTGCCAGCAGCCACCGACAGGGGGCCGACAATGAGCAGTTCTTC.

The gene calls are TRBV10-3 and TRBJ1-6; D might be TRBD1 (5 bases). V was shortened by 0 bases and J by 6 bases, with 15 bases between the two germline ends. The CDR3 totals 17 residues. Germline CDR1 reads ENHRY; CDR2 reads SYGVKD. The CDR3 here is CAISESRGGGFNSPLHF. The CDR3 DNA follows: TGTGCCATCAGTGAGTCAAGGGGCGGTGGGTTTAATTCACCCCTCCACTTT.

The rearrangement uses TRBV3-1 (or the pseudogene TRBV3-2) and TRBJ1-3; D remains unclear. The germline V and J ends were trimmed by 9 bases and 0 bases, with 9 bases remaining between them. This CDR3 spans 13 amino acids. Per germline, CDR1 LGHDT and CDR2 YNNKEL (reference sequence). The CDR3 spells CASNGDSGNTIYF. CDR3 DNA sequence: TGTGCCAGTAACGGGGACTCTGGAAACACCATATATTTT.

This chain joins TRBV11-2 and TRBJ1-1, with D unclear. V shed 5 bases and J shed 1 base, with 17 bases lying between them. CDR1 is SGHAT and CDR2 is FQNNGV in the germline V gene. The CDR3 covers 16 residues. The CDR3 DNA follows: TGTGCCAGCAGCCAGGCTGGAGGTTTGACGAACACTGAAGCTTTCTTT. Its protein is CASSQAGGLTNTEAFF.

This clone was seen just once. The chain has TRBV28 and TRBJ2-7; 8 nucleotides agree with TRBD2. V lost 1 base to trimming and J lost 3 bases; unmatched junction nucleotides: 5. CDR1 is MDHEN, CDR2 SYDVKM, per germline. CDR3 length equals 15 residues. The DNA for the CDR3 is TGTGCCAGCAGTTTATCTTCTAGCGGGCGCTACGAGCAGTACTTC. Translating gives CASSLSSSGRYEQYF. The complete variable domain, with remaining parts taken from reference TRBV28 and TRBJ2-7, reads DVKVTQSSRYLVKRTGEKVFLECVQDMDHENMFWYRQDPGLGLRLIYFSYDVKMKEKGDIPEGYSVSREKKERFSLILESASTNQTSMYLCASSLSSSGRYEQYFGPGTRLTVT.

The V call is TRBV28, the J call TRBJ2-1; tentative D call: TRBD2 (5 bases). V lost 3 bases and J 9 bases, leaving 9 bases between the germline ends. Germline V lookup: CDR1 MDHEN, CDR2 SYDVKM. This CDR3 region has 12 residues. The CDR3 loop reads CASSLEETEQFF. In DNA form, the CDR3 reads TGTGCCAGCAGTTTGGAGGAGACTGAGCAGTTCTTC.

The chain recombines TRBV28 with TRBJ2-7; 15 bases agree with TRBD2. Looked up from germline, CDR1 is MDHEN and CDR2 is SYDVKM. With V trimmed by 6 bases and J by 5 bases, 5 bases remained unmatched. The CDR3 runs to 15 residues. The CDR3: CASSWTSGGAHEQYF. Here the CDR3 DNA reads TGTGCCAGCAGCTGGACTAGCGGGGGGGCCCACGAGCAGTACTTC.

The V call is TRBV18, the J call TRBJ1-1; D gene ambiguous. The germline V gene has CDR1 KGHSH and CDR2 LQKENI. V shed 2 bases and J shed 3 bases, with 7 bases lying between them. This CDR3 has 13 amino acids. The CDR3 DNA is TGTGCCAGCTCACCAGCAGTGGACACTGAAGCTTTCTTT. This gives the protein CASSPAVDTEAFF.

This chain joins TRBV5-4 and TRBJ2-7; D is perhaps TRBD2 (5 bases). The CDR3 runs to 14 residues. Trimming cost V 2 bases and J 4 bases, with 13 bases left between them. Germline V CDR1 and CDR2: SGHNT, YYREEE (reference sequence). The DNA for the CDR3 is TGTGCCAGCAGCTTCTGGGGTAGGACTTACGAGCAGTACTTC. Amino acid sequence: CASSFWGRTYEQYF.

The genes are TRBV24-1 and TRBJ2-1; 11 bases line up with TRBD2. The CDR3 loop spans 15 amino acids. With V trimmed by 7 bases and J by 0 bases, 1 base remained unmatched. CDR1 KGHDR and CDR2 SFDVKD come from the germline V gene. CDR3 nucleotides: TGTGCCACCAGAACTAGCGGGAGCTCCTACAATGAGCAGTTCTTC. It codes for CATRTSGSSYNEQFF.

The chain links TRBV5-1 to TRBJ1-5, with D possibly matching TRBD1 (6 bases). Germline V CDR1 and CDR2: SGHRS, YFSETQ. The CDR3 spans 16 residues. Trimming took 0 bases from V and 7 from J, leaving 17 bases between them. The CDR3, as DNA: TGCGCCAGCAGCTTGGCCGTGGGGGCCCCCCGACAGCCCCAGCATTTT. This translates into CASSLAVGAPRQPQHF.

This clone was counted once. The J gene is TRBJ2-7, the V gene TRBV7-9; 13 nucleotides line up with TRBD2. J gave up 5 bases and V 5 bases, and 12 bases lay outside the gene matches. The CDR3 is 17 residues long. Looked up from germline, CDR1 is SEHNR and CDR2 is FQNEAQ (reference sequence). The CDR3 coding sequence is TGTGCCAGCAGCCGTCGAGGGACTAGCGGGATCCTCAACGAGCAGTACTTC. Its translation is CASSRRGTSGILNEQYF.

The chain links TRBV28 to TRBJ2-1, with 8 bases aligning to TRBD2. Trimming took 2 bases from V and 4 from J; bases not matched to a gene: 4. Germline V gene data show CDR1 as MDHEN and CDR2 as SYDVKM. The CDR3 has 15 amino acids. The CDR3 DNA is TGTGCCAGCAGTTTAGGCGGGAGGTTATACAATGAGCAGTTCTTC. Translated: CASSLGGRLYNEQFF.

This rearrangement joins TRBV10-3 to TRBJ2-1; 7 nucleotides line up with TRBD2. This CDR3 spans 13 amino acids. Losses at the gene ends were 7 bases for V and 7 bases for J; bases not matched to a gene: 7. The germline gives CDR1 ENHRY, CDR2 SYGVKD. The CDR3 coding sequence is TGTGCCATCACCTGGGAGGGAAGGAATGAGCAGTTCTTC. Translating gives CAITWEGRNEQFF.

The V and J genes are TRBV9 and TRBJ2-7; D possibly corresponds to TRBD1 (5 bases). Germline-derived CDR1 and CDR2 are SGDLS and YYNGEE. Trimming took 4 bases from V and 3 from J, leaving 14 bases between them. CDR3 length equals 14 residues. The CDR3 DNA sequence: TGTGCCAGCAGCAGACAGCCTGGAGACTACGAGCAGTACTTC. It is translated as CASSRQPGDYEQYF.

DNA of the CDR3: TGTGCCAGCAGCGTAGGAACAGGGGAGGCCTACGAGCAGTACTTC. It translates to CASSVGTGEAYEQYF. The genes are TRBV9 and TRBJ2-7; D perhaps matches TRBD1 (7 bases). Germline V gives CDR1 SGDLS, CDR2 YYNGEE. Trimming left V 0 bases short and J 2 bases short, with 12 bases between. The CDR3 extends over 15 amino acids.

The CDR3 is CASSWGQGADEQFF. The CDR3 DNA reads as TGTGCCAGCAGTTGGGGACAGGGGGCCGATGAGCAGTTCTTC. The J gene is TRBJ2-1, the V gene TRBV6-5, with 12 bases lining up with TRBD1. The V segment lost 4 bases and the J segment 8 bases; nucleotides outside the gene matches: 3. The CDR3 length is 14 residues. CDR1 MNHEY and CDR2 SVGAGI come from the germline V gene.

This chain links TRBV4-1 with TRBJ1-1; 11 bases map to TRBD1. CDR1 is MGHRA, CDR2 YSYEKL, per germline. This CDR3 comprises 18 residues. The V and J ends lost 4 bases and 1 base, in that order; junction bases with no gene match: 11. As DNA, the CDR3 is TGCGCCAGCAGCCGTGTCTTACCGGGACAGGGGGGGAACACTGAAGCTTTCTTT. It codes for CASSRVLPGQGGNTEAFF.

The chain links TRBV29-1 to TRBJ1-2; TRBD1 matches at 9 bases. The V gene's germline CDR1 is SQVTM and CDR2 ANQGSEA. This CDR3 is built from 14 residues. V was clipped by 4 bases and J by 4 bases; unmatched bases: 7. The CDR3 DNA is TGCAGCGTTGTTGGACAGGGGTCCTCCTATGGCTACACCTTC. This gives the protein CSVVGQGSSYGYTF. The entire variable domain, with the rest obtained from reference TRBV29-1 and TRBJ1-2, is as follows: SAVISQKPSRDICQRGTSLTIQCQVDSQVTMMFWYRQQPGQSLTLIATANQGSEATYESGFVIDKFPISRPNLTFSTLTVSNMSPEDSSIYLCSVVGQGSSYGYTFGSGTRLTVV.

V gene TRBV11-3 combines with J gene TRBJ2-1; tentative D call: TRBD1 (6 bases). The V end was cut by 0 bases, the J end by 4 bases, with 7 bases between. Germline CDR1 SGHNT, CDR2 YENEEA. The CDR3 extends over 14 amino acids. CDR3 sequence reads: CASSLDRGYNEQFF. CDR3 nucleotides: TGTGCCAGCAGCTTAGATAGGGGGTACAATGAGCAGTTCTTC.

This clone was found once. The V call is TRBV3-1 (or the pseudogene TRBV3-2), the J call TRBJ2-7, with D tentatively TRBD2 (5 bases). V was shortened by 2 bases and J by 9 bases, with 14 bases between the two germline ends. The CDR3 is 13 residues long. Germline loops: CDR1 LGHDT, CDR2 YNNKEL (reference sequence). The CDR3, as DNA: TGTGCCAGCAGCCAAAAGATCACGAGCGGGCAGTACTTC. It codes for CASSQKITSGQYF.

The chain combines TRBV9 with TRBJ1-1; 11 nucleotides match TRBD1. The CDR3 is 14 amino acids. The germline V gene has CDR1 SGDLS and CDR2 YYNGEE. J gave up 5 bases and V 5 bases, and 5 bases lay outside the gene matches. In DNA, the CDR3 is TGTGCCAGCAGTGGAGGGGACAGGGGGACTGAAGCTTTCTTT. This encodes CASSGGDRGTEAFF.

This CDR3 reads CASSFETGGAIGNTIYF. CDR3 nucleotides: TGCGCCAGCAGCTTCGAGACAGGGGGCGCGATTGGAAACACCATATATTTT. The chain uses TRBV5-1 and TRBJ1-3; 10 positions match TRBD1. Trimming removed 2 bases from V and 3 bases from J; junction bases left unmatched: 8. Germline loops: CDR1 SGHRS, CDR2 YFSETQ. The CDR3 is 17 residues long.

The chain has TRBV29-1 and TRBJ1-2, with no clear D. Germline V gene data show CDR1 as SQVTM and CDR2 as ANQGSEA. The CDR3 consists of 12 residues. V lost 7 bases and J lost 7, with 16 bases in between. This CDR3 is CSGVRGGLGYTF. In DNA, the CDR3 is TGCAGCGGGGTGCGTGGTGGACTTGGCTACACCTTC.

This rearrangement joins TRBV9 to TRBJ2-7; 8 bases agree with TRBD1. The CDR3 loop spans 14 amino acids. With 3 bases clipped from V and 3 bases from J, the junction kept 5 bases outside the gene matches. Germline assignment: CDR1 SGDLS and CDR2 YYNGEE. The CDR3 protein is CASSAGTGNYEQYF. The CDR3 coding sequence is TGTGCCAGCAGCGCCGGGACAGGTAACTACGAGCAGTACTTC.

This clone was seen only once. The chain combines TRBV4-1 with TRBJ1-5, with D possibly being TRBD1 (5 bases). Per the germline V gene, CDR1 is MGHRA and CDR2 is YSYEKL. V was cut by 0 bases and J by 4 bases, with 10 bases left in between. The CDR3 is made up of 15 amino acids. This chain's CDR3 is CASSQEGQNNQPQHF. The DNA for the CDR3 is TGCGCCAGCAGCCAAGAAGGACAAAATAATCAGCCCCAGCATTTT.